This T cell receptor beta chain was captured by sequencing in a study of CD8+ T cells in alopecia areata. Study overall: At a dose of 5 to 10 mg twice daily, oral tofacitinib was given to treated patients.

RNA was extracted and reverse transcribed into cDNA as the sequencing template. Clones were read by immunoSEQ multiplex PCR, and TCRdb kept only the in-frame ones, dropping some. Counted here are under 250,000 clones, around 57% occurring once; the ten biggest clones make up about 1.6%. This clone has just a few counts. What it binds is not known. Findings and limits, study-wide: Tofacitinib delivered significant drops in scalp clonality and in expanded CD8+ clones among the top 100. Mice gave a clearer picture of TCR sharing than patients did, possibly for HLA-related reasons. Normal scalp had lower clonality than lesional scalp, with alopecia totalis/universalis lesions showing this most strongly.

CDR1 and CDR2 (germline): LNHDA, SQIVND (reference sequence). The V segment lost 7 bases and the J segment 3 bases; nucleotides outside the gene matches: 11. The CDR3 has 15 amino acids. As for treatment: oral pan-JAK inhibitor, 5-10 mg twice daily. The receptor was isolated from a human donor with alopecia areata. The material sequenced was CD4+ T cells sorted from blood, taken at week 4, from a patient treated with tofacitinib. The chain links TRBV19 to TRBJ1-2; TRBD1 aligns across 7 bases. The chain's CDR3 is CASTPDREVHYGYTF. CDR3 sequence (DNA): TGTGCCAGTACCCCCGACAGGGAGGTTCACTATGGCTACACCTTC.